The rows below give T cell receptor beta chains drawn from one sample of a study of CD8+ T cells in alopecia areata. Sequenced by immunoSEQ multiplex PCR; TCRdb stores in-frame clones only, minus some. The sample includes around 300,000 clones, over 45% of them seen just once. Sequencing used CD4+ T cells sorted from blood, obtained around week 54, from a patient treated with tofacitinib. These receptors came from a human donor with alopecia areata. Both conserved end residues are part of each CDR3. D genes are given only for firm matches. The listing skips clone size in some rows; elsewhere it reads once, few, many or a size class.

cdr3_nt cdr3_aa d_call j_call clone_size v_call
TGCAGCGTTACAGGCGTGGGGAACCAAGAGACCCAGTACTTC CSVTGVGNQETQYF NA TRBJ2-5 NA TRBV29-1
TGTGCCAGCAGTGCCTTAGCGGGGAGCTCCTACAATGAGCAGTTCTTC CASSALAGSSYNEQFF TRBD2 TRBJ2-1 NA TRBV6-4
TGCGCCAGCAGTCCACGGGACACGGATTCCTACGAGCAGTACTTC CASSPRDTDSYEQYF NA TRBJ2-7 few TRBV23-1
TGTGCCTGGAGACAGGTCTACGAGCAGTACTTC CAWRQVYEQYF NA TRBJ2-7 NA TRBV30
TGTGCCAGCAGCTCCGGGACGGCGGGGGGAAAGCTGTTTTTT CASSSGTAGGKLFF NA TRBJ1-4 NA TRBV7-2
TGCGCCAGCAGCTTGAGGGGGACGGACTACTACGAGCAGTACTTC CASSLRGTDYYEQYF NA TRBJ2-7 NA TRBV5-1
TGTGCCAGCAGCTTAGAGGGCAGGCAGACCCAGTACTTC CASSLEGRQTQYF NA TRBJ2-5 NA TRBV7-2
TGTGCCAGCATGTCCGGGACTACCGGAGGCAATGAGCAGTTCTTC CASMSGTTGGNEQFF TRBD2 TRBJ2-1 NA TRBV2
TGCAGCGGGGAACAGGGGTTGGCAGAGACCCAGTACTTC CSGEQGLAETQYF TRBD1 TRBJ2-5 few TRBV29-1
TGTGCCAGCAGTTTCGGACAGGCAGCGTCAGAGACCCAGTACTTC CASSFGQAASETQYF TRBD1 TRBJ2-5 NA TRBV7-9
TGTGCCTGGAGTGCACAGGGAGGGAACACTGAAGCTTTCTTT CAWSAQGGNTEAFF NA TRBJ1-1 NA TRBV30
TGTGCCAGCAGCGTAGATGTAGATACGCAGTATTTT CASSVDVDTQYF NA TRBJ2-3 NA TRBV9
TGTGCCTGGAGTGTACTCCTCTTTGGCGAGCAGTACTTC CAWSVLLFGEQYF NA TRBJ2-7 few TRBV30
TGTGCCAGCAGTGAAGTCAGGGTTGCCACCGGGGAGCTGTTTTTT CASSEVRVATGELFF NA TRBJ2-2 NA TRBV2
TGTGCCAGCAGCCCTGATAGCAGGGAGAGTGAGCAGTTCTTC CASSPDSRESEQFF NA TRBJ2-1 NA TRBV7-3